This T cell receptor (beta chain) stems from a study of vaccination effects on CD4 cells after COVID-19. Antigen-specific CD4+ T cells expanded by the ViraFEST assay with viral peptide pools were then sequenced. Once cultured for roughly nine days, the cells underwent separation to obtain CD4+ T cells. According to the study, vaccine recipients showed no prior SARS-CoV-2 infection and negative nucleocapsid antibodies. Replacing half the medium with IL-2 medium was done on days 3 and 7. About this clone: What it binds is unknown.

The CDR3 is 15 residues long. The V and J ends lost 1 base and 6 bases respectively, with 14 bases between them. CDR1 is SGHDT, CDR2 YYEEEE, per germline. Clones were sequenced by immunoSEQ multiplex PCR, and TCRdb holds only the in-frame ones, with some missing. Found here are about 73,000 clones, 65% to 85% of them singletons; the top ten hold 2.5% to 3%. The sequence derives from a human donor who received a COVID-19 vaccine. The rearrangement uses TRBV5-6 and TRBJ1-3; tentatively, D is TRBD1 (5 bases). This sample comprised CD4+ T cells from PBMCs cultured with HCoV-NL63 spike peptides, obtained before COVID-19 vaccination. CDR3 in DNA: TGTGCCAGCAGCTTGTGGTCAGGGTCTTCAAACACCATATATTTT. Translated, it gives CASSLWSGSSNTIYF.